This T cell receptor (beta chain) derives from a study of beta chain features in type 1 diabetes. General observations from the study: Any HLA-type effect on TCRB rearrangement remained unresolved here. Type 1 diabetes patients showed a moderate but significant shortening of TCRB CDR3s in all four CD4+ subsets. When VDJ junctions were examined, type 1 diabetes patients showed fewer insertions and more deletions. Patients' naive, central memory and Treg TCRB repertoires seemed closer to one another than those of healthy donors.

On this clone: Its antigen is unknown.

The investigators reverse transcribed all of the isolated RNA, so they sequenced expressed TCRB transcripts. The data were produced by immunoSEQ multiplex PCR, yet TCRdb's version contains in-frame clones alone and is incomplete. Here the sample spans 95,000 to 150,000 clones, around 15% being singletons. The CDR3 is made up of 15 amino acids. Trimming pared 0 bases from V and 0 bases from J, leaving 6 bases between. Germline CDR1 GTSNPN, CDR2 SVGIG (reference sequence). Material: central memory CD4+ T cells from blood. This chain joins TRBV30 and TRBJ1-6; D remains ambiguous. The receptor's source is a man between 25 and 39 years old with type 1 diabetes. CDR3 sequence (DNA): TGTGCCTGGAGTGTAACCTTCTCCTATAATTCACCCCTCCACTTT. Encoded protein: CAWSVTFSYNSPLHF.